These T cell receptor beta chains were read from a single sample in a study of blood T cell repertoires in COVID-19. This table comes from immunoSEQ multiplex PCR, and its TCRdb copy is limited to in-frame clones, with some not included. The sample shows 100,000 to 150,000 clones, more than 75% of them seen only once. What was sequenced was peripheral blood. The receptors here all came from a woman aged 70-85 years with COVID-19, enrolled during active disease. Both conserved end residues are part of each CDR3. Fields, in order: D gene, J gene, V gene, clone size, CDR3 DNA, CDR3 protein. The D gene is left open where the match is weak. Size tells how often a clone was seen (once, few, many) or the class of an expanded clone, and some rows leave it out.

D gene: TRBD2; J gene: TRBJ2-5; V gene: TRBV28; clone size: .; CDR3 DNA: TGTGCCAGCAGCCCCCCGACTAGCGGGTATCAAGAGACCCAGTACTTC; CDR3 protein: CASSPPTSGYQETQYF
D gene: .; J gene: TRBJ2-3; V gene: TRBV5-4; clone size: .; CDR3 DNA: TGTGCCAGCAGCTTGGACAGAATTTCCGCAGATACGCAGTATTTT; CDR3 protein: CASSLDRISADTQYF
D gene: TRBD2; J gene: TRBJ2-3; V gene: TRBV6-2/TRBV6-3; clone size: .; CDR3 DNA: TGTGCCGGCAGTTACTTGGGTAGCGGGGGGGCTGGCACAGATACGCAGTATTTT; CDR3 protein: CAGSYLGSGGAGTDTQYF
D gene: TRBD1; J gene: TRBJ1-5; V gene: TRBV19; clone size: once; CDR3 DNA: TGTGCCAGTACCAACCCCGGACAGGGCAGCAATCAGCCCCAGCATTTT; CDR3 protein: CASTNPGQGSNQPQHF
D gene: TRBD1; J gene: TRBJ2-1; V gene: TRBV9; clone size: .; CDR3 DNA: TGTGCCAGCAGCCCTCGGGACAGACCCTACAATGAGCAGTTCTTC; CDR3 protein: CASSPRDRPYNEQFF
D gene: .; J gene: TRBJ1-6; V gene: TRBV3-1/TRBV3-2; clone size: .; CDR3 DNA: TGTGCCAGCAGCCAAGCCCCCTCACAGGGAAGGAATTCACCCCTCCACTTT; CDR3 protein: CASSQAPSQGRNSPLHF
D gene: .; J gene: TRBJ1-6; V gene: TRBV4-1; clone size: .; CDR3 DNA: TGCGCCAGCAGCCAATCGGGGAGGGGACCGGATAATTCACCCCTCCACTTT; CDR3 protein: CASSQSGRGPDNSPLHF
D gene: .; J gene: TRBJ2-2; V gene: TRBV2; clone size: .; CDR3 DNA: TGTGCCAGCAGTGAGCAGGGCCCTGTCGGCGGGGAGCTGTTTTTT; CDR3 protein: CASSEQGPVGGELFF
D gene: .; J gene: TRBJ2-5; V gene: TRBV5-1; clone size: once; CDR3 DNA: TGCGCCAGCAGCTTGGCGACAACGAAACAAGAGACCCAGTACTTC; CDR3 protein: CASSLATTKQETQYF
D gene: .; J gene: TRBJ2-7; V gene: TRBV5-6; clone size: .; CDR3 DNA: TGTGCCAGCACCAAAACAAGCGGGACAAGCTCCTACGAGCAGTACTTC; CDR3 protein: CASTKTSGTSSYEQYF
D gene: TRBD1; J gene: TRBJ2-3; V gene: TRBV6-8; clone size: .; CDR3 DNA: TGTGCCAGCAGTTACCTGCGACGGGGACAGATTGGCACAGATACGCAGTATTTT; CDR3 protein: CASSYLRRGQIGTDTQYF
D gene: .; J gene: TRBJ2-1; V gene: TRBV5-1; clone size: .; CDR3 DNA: TGCGCCAGCAGCTCCGGCGGTTTGGTGGGGCAGTTCTTC; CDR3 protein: CASSSGGLVGQFF
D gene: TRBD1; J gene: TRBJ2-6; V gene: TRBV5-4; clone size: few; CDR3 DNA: TGTGCCAGCAGCTCGGGACAGCGCTCTGGGGCCAACGTCCTGACTTTC; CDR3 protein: CASSSGQRSGANVLTF
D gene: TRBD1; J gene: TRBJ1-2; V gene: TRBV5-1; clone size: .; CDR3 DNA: TGCGCCAGCAGCCTAGGGGGCCCCAGCGATTTTCCTAACTATGGCTACACCTTC; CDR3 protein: CASSLGGPSDFPNYGYTF
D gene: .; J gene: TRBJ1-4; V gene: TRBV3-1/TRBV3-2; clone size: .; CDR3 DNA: TGTGCCAGCAGCCGCAGACACCCAACTAATGAAAAACTGTTTTTT; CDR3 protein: CASSRRHPTNEKLFF
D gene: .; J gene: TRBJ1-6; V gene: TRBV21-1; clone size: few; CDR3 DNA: TGTGCCAGCAGCAAGGAAGGGCGACAGGGGCCTAATTCACCCCTCCACTTT; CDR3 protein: CASSKEGRQGPNSPLHF
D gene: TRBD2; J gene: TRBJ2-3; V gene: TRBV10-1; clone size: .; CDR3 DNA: TGCGCCAGCAGTGAGTCCCTACGGGGGCGGGGGGCCACAGATACGCAGTATTTT; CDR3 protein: CASSESLRGRGATDTQYF
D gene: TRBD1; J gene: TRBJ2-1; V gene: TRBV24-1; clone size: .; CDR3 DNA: TGTGCCACCAGTGATTGGAACAGGGGGCTAAATGAGCAGTTCTTC; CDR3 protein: CATSDWNRGLNEQFF
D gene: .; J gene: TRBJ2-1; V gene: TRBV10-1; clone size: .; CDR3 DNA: TGCGCCAGCAGGGGGGCCGGGACCGGCAATGAGCAGTTCTTC; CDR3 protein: CASRGAGTGNEQFF
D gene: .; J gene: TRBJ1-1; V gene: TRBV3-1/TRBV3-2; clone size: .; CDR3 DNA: TGTGCCAGCAGCCAAGTCGCGGGATACGGGCCGGGCACTGAAGCTTTCTTT; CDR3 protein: CASSQVAGYGPGTEAFF
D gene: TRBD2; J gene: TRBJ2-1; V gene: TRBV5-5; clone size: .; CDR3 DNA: TGTGCCAGCACCCTGGGGTTCTTAGCGGGGCGGGATGAGCAGTTCTTC; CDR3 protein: CASTLGFLAGRDEQFF
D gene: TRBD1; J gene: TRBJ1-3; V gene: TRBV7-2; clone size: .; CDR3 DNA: TGTGCCAGCAGCGCCATACAGGGGGTAGGAGGAAACACCATATATTTT; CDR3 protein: CASSAIQGVGGNTIYF
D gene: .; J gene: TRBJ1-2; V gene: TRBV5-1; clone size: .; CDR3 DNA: TGCGCCAGCAGCCCAAGACAGAACCAGGCTAACTATGGCTACACCTTC; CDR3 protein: CASSPRQNQANYGYTF
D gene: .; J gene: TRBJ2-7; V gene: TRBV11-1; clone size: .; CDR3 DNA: TGTGCCAGCAGCTTAGCGGATCGGGGGAACTACGAGCAGTACTTC; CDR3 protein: CASSLADRGNYEQYF
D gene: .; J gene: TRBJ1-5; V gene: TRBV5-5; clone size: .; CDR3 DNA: TGTGCCAGCAGCTTGGGGGAGGGAAATCAGCCCCAGCATTTT; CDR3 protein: CASSLGEGNQPQHF
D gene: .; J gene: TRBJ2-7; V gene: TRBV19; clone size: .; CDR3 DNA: TGTGCCAGTAGCGCGGGAAAACACGACCGGACCTACGAGCAGTACTTC; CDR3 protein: CASSAGKHDRTYEQYF
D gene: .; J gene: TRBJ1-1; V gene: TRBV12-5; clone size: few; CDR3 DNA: TGTGCTAGTGGTTTAACCGAGTGGACTGAAGCTTTCTTT; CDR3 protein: CASGLTEWTEAFF
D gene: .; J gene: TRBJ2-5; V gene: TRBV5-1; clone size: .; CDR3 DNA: TGCGCCAGCAGCAGTACGGGGACTTACATCCAAGAGACCCAGTACTTC; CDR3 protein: CASSSTGTYIQETQYF
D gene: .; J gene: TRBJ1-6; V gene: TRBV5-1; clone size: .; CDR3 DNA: TGCGCCAGCAGCTTGGGAGAGACAGGTAGCTCCTATAATTCACCCCTCCACTTT; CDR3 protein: CASSLGETGSSYNSPLHF
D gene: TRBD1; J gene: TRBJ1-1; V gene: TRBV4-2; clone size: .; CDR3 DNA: TGTGCCAGCAGCCAAGGGGCCAGGGGGCCGAACACTGAAGCTTTCTTT; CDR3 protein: CASSQGARGPNTEAFF
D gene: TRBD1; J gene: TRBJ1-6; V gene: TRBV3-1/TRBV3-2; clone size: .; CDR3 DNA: TGTGCCAGCAGCCAAGGGACAGGAATTAATTCACCCCTCCACTTT; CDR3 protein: CASSQGTGINSPLHF
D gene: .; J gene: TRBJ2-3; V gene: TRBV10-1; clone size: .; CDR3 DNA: TGCGCCAGCAGTGAGGCGGCGGGGGCTAGCACAGATACGCAGTATTTT; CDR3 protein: CASSEAAGASTDTQYF
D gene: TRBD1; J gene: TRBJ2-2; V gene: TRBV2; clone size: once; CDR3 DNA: TGTGCCAGCAGTGCGGACAGGGCGGGCGGGGAGCTGTTTTTT; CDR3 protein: CASSADRAGGELFF
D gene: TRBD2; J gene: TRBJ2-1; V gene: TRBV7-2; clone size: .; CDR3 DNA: TGTGCCAGCAGCCTCCGCGGTAGCGGGGCCGATGAGCAGTTCTTC; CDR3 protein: CASSLRGSGADEQFF
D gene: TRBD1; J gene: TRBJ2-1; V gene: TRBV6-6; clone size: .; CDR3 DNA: TGTGCCAGCAGTTCCAGACAGGGGGTACTCAATGAGCAGTTCTTC; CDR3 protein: CASSSRQGVLNEQFF
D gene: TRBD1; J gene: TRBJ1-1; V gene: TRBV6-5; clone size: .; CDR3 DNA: TGTGCCAGCAAGGGACAGGGGAATGCGAACACTGAAGCTTTCTTT; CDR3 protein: CASKGQGNANTEAFF
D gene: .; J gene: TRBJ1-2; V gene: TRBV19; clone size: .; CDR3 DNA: TGTGCCAGTAGTGCAGATTATGGCTACACCTTC; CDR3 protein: CASSADYGYTF
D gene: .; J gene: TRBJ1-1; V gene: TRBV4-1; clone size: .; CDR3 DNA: TGCGCCAGCAGCCACCCGGGGGAGACTGAAGCTTTCTTT; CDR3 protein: CASSHPGETEAFF
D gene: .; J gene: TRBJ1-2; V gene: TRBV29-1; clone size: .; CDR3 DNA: TGCAGCGCCGGACAGTTAACCTATGGCTACACCTTC; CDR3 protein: CSAGQLTYGYTF
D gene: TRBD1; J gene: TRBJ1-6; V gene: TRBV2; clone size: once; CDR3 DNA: TGTGCCAGCACCTGGGACAGTTATAATTCACCCCTCCACTTT; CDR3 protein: CASTWDSYNSPLHF
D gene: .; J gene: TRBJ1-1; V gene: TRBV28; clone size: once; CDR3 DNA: TGTGCCAGCACCTATAATCCCGTTCCTTCCACTGAAGCTTTCTTT; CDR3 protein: CASTYNPVPSTEAFF
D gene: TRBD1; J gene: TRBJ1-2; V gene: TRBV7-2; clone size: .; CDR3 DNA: TGTGCCAGCAGTTCCGACAGGGGTAACTATGGCTACACCTTC; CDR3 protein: CASSSDRGNYGYTF
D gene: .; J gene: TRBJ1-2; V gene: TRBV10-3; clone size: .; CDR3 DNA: TGTGCCATCACGTTGACAGCCGTGTTGGGGGGCTACACCTTC; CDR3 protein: CAITLTAVLGGYTF
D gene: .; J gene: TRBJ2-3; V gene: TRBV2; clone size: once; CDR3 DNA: TGTGCCAGCCGGCGGGCGGACGACACAGATACGCAGTATTTT; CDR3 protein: CASRRADDTDTQYF
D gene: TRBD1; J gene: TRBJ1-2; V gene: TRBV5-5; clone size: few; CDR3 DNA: TGTGCCAGCAGCCTAAGGACAGGGGAGGACTATGGCTACACCTTC; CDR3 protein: CASSLRTGEDYGYTF
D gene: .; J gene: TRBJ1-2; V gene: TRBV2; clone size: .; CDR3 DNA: TGTGCCAGCAGACGATACAGTTCTGGCTACACCTTC; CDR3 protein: CASRRYSSGYTF